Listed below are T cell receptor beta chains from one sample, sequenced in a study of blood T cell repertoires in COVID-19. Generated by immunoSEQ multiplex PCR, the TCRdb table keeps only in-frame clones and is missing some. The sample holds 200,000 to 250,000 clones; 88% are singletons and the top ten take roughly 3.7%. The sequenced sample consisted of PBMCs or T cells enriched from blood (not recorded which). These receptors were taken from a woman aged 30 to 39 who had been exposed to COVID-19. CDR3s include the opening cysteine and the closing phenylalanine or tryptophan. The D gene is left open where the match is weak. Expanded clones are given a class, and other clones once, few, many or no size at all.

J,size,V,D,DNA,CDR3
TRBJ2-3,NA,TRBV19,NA,TGTGCCAGTAGTATAGGCAGGACAGCTAGCACAGATACGCAGTATTTT,CASSIGRTASTDTQYF
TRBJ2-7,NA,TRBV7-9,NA,TGTGCCAGCGGGGACACCTACGCCGAGCAGTACTTC,CASGDTYAEQYF
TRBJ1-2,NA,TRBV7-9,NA,TGTGCCAGCAGCTTAGCCGGGGTTGACTATGGCTACACCTTC,CASSLAGVDYGYTF
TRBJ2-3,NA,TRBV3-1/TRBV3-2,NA,TGTGCCAGCAGCCAAGGCTTGAGGAGCACAGATACGCAGTATTTT,CASSQGLRSTDTQYF
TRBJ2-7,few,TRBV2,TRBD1,TGTGCCAGCAGTGGGGACAGGACCTACGAGCAGTACTTC,CASSGDRTYEQYF
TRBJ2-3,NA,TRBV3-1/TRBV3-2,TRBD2,TGTGCCAGCAGCACCAGCGGGAGGGCCTTGGGGGCGCAGTATTTT,CASSTSGRALGAQYF
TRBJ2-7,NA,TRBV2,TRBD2,TGTGCCAGCAGTGATCGGGCAATAGCGGGAGGACCCTACGAGCAGTACTTC,CASSDRAIAGGPYEQYF
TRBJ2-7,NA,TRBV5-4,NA,TGTGCCAGCAGCCCCCGGGTCTCGGCCTACGAGCAGTACTTC,CASSPRVSAYEQYF
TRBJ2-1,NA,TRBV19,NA,TGTGCCAGTAGTATAGAGCTACTACGCAATGAGCAGTTCTTC,CASSIELLRNEQFF
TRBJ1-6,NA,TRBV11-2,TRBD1,TGTGCCAGCAGCTTATTGGAGGGGGCTATGAATTCACCCCTCCACTTT,CASSLLEGAMNSPLHF
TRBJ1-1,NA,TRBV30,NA,TGTGCCTGGACCCCGAGTGAAGCTTTCTTT,CAWTPSEAFF
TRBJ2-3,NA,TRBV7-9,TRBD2,TGTGCCAGCAGCTCTAATCCTAGCGGGATCTCGACAGATACGCAGTATTTT,CASSSNPSGISTDTQYF
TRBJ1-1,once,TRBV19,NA,TGTGCCAGTAGTATAGAAGGCGGGGTGACTAACACTGAAGCTTTCTTT,CASSIEGGVTNTEAFF
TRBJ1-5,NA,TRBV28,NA,TGTGCCAGCAGTTTGCCAGCGGGGGCGGGTAACAATCAGCCCCAGCATTTT,CASSLPAGAGNNQPQHF
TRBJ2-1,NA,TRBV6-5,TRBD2,TGTGCCAGCAGTTACGCTAGCGGGAGTCTGAATGAGCAGTTCTTC,CASSYASGSLNEQFF
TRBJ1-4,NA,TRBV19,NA,TGTGCCAGTAGTACTGGGGGGACGGACAATGAAAAACTGTTTTTT,CASSTGGTDNEKLFF
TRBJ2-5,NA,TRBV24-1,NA,TGTGCCACCAGTGATTTCGGGGGAGGAGTCGGGGAGACCCAGTACTTC,CATSDFGGGVGETQYF
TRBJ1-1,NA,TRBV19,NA,TGTGCCAGTAGTAGCAGGGTGAACACTGAAGCTTTCTTT,CASSSRVNTEAFF
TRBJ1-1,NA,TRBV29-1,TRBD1,TGCAGCGTTGCTCTATCTTCAGGGGGCATCGGGAACACTGAAGCTTTCTTT,CSVALSSGGIGNTEAFF
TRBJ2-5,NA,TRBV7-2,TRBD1,TGTGCCAGCAGGGCGACAGGGTTCCAAGAGACCCAGTACTTC,CASRATGFQETQYF
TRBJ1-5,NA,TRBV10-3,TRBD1,TGTGCCATCAGTGAGCCAAATGGGGACAGGGATCTTTTGAGCAATCAGCCCCAGCATTTT,CAISEPNGDRDLLSNQPQHF
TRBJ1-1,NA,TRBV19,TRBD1,TGTGCCAGTAGTATAGTCGGGACAGGGAACACTGAAGCTTTCTTT,CASSIVGTGNTEAFF
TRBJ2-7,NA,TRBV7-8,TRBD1,TGTGCCAGCAGCTGGAGCCAACAGGGGAGCAAGCAGTACTTC,CASSWSQQGSKQYF
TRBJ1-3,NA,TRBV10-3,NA,TGTGCCATCAGTGAGTCCGAGACAGCCGGAAACACCATATATTTT,CAISESETAGNTIYF
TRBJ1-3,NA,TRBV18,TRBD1,TGTGCCAGCTCACCTAGCTGGGACAGGCTATACTCTGGAAACACCATATATTTT,CASSPSWDRLYSGNTIYF
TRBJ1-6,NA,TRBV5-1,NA,TGCGCCAGCAGCTCCCCGGGGGATTCACCCCTCCACTTT,CASSSPGDSPLHF
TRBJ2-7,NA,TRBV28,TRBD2,TGTGCCAGCAGCCCTCAAATAGCGGGCGCCTACGAGCAGTACTTC,CASSPQIAGAYEQYF
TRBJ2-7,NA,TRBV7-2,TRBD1,TGTGCCAGCAGCTTAGGACAGGGGAGGTCCGAGCAGTACTTC,CASSLGQGRSEQYF
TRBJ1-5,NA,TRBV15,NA,TGTGCCACCAGCATAGGAGAGGGAAGAAGAGTAGGCAATCAGCCCCAGCATTTT,CATSIGEGRRVGNQPQHF
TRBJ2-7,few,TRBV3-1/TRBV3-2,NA,TGTGCCAGCAGCCAAGGATTGTTTTTAGTCGAGCAGTACTTC,CASSQGLFLVEQYF
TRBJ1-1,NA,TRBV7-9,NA,TGTGCCAGCAGCCAACAAAGACAGGACCCTTTTCACATGAACACTGAAGCTTTCTTT,CASSQQRQDPFHMNTEAFF
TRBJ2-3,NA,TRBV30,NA,TGTGCCTGGAGTCCTAGCCTTAGCACAGATACGCAGTATTTT,CAWSPSLSTDTQYF
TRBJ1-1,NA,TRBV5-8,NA,TGTGCCAGCAGCTCGGCCGCAACGGGGTGGGCTTTCTTT,CASSSAATGWAFF
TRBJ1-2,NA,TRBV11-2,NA,TGTGCCAGCAGCTTAGATCTTTTTAGGGGCTATGGCTACACCTTC,CASSLDLFRGYGYTF
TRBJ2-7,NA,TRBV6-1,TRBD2,TGTGCCAGCAGTGAAGGAATAGCGGGCTACGAGCAGTACTTC,CASSEGIAGYEQYF
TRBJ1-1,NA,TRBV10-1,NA,TGCGCCAGCAGTGAGTCCGGCAGGGGTGAAGCTTTCTTT,CASSESGRGEAFF
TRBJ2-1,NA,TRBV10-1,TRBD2,TGCGCCAGCAGCAAAAGACTAGCGGGAGTGAGGTCCTACAATGAGCAGTTCTTC,CASSKRLAGVRSYNEQFF
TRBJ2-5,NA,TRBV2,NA,TGTGCCAGCAGTGCTGTCGGGAGACCCCAAGAGACCCAGTACTTC,CASSAVGRPQETQYF
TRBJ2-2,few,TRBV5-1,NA,TGCGCCTCCGCTGTAGGCAGGGCGAGCGCCGGGGAGCTGTTTTTT,CASAVGRASAGELFF
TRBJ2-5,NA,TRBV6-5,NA,TGTGCCAGCAGTCTCGGGTCGAAAGAGACCCAGTACTTC,CASSLGSKETQYF
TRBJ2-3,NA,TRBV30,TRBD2,TGTGCACGAACCGGTGGTGGGGCGGGAGTGAATACGCAGTATTTT,CARTGGGAGVNTQYF
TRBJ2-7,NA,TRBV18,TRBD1,TGTGCCAGCTCACCGATCCCGGGACAGGGCTACGAGCAGTACTTC,CASSPIPGQGYEQYF
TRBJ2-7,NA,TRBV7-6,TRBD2,TGTGCCAGCAGCTTGACTAGCGAGGCCTACGAGCAGTACTTC,CASSLTSEAYEQYF
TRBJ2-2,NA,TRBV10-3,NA,TGTGCCATCGGGGGCCACGCGATGGAGGAGCTGTTTTTT,CAIGGHAMEELFF
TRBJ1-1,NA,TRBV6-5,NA,TGTGCCAGCATCCTATTCCGGGACTATGAAGCTTTCTTT,CASILFRDYEAFF
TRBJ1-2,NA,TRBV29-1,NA,TGCAGCGTGTGGGAGGGGATTTATGGCTACACCTTC,CSVWEGIYGYTF
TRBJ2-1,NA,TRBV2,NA,TGTGCCAGCATGAGGGAGTTGATGGATGAGCAGTTCTTC,CASMRELMDEQFF
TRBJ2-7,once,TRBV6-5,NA,TGTGCCAGCAGGATAGACCCCCACGGGTACGAGCAGTACTTC,CASRIDPHGYEQYF
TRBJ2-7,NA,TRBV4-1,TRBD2,TGCGCCAGCAGCCAAGAGGGACTAGCGGGACTAGGCGAGCAGTACTTC,CASSQEGLAGLGEQYF
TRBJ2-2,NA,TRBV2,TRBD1,TGTGCCAGCAGTAACCTAGAAATCCACAGGGGGCTGACCGGGGAGCTGTTTTTT,CASSNLEIHRGLTGELFF
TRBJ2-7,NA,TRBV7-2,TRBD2,TGTGCCAGCAGCTTAGCATGGGCTAGCGGCCTCTACGAGCAGTACTTC,CASSLAWASGLYEQYF
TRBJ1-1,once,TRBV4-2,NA,TGTGCCAGCAGCCAATACGAGGAGAGAGCTGAAGCTTTCTTT,CASSQYEERAEAFF
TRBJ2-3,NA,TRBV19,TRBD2,TGTGCCAGTGCCCGGCGGGGGGCAACAGATACGCAGTATTTT,CASARRGATDTQYF
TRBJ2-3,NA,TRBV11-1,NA,TGTGCCAGCAGCCAGTCTGGGGGGTACACAGATACGCAGTATTTT,CASSQSGGYTDTQYF
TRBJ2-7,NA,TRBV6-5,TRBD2,TGTGCCAGCAGTTACGAGGGGTTAGCGGGAGTCGAGCAGTACTTC,CASSYEGLAGVEQYF
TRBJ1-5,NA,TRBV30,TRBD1,TGTGCCTGGAGTGGACAGGGTGATCAGCCCCAGCATTTT,CAWSGQGDQPQHF
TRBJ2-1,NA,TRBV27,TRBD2,TGTGCCAGCCGGGGGAGCGGGAGCCATCTGAGATACAATGAGCAGTTCTTC,CASRGSGSHLRYNEQFF
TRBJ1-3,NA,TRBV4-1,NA,TGCGCCAGCAGACGAGTCGGCGACGGGGGGCGCAGGAGTAACACCATATATTTT,CASRRVGDGGRRSNTIYF
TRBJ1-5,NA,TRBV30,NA,TGTGCCTGGGGGACGGGAATCAATCAGCCCCAGCATTTT,CAWGTGINQPQHF